This TCR beta chain was found in a study of CD8+ T cells in alopecia areata. Study overall: Each of the treated patients was given oral tofacitinib, 5 to 10 mg twice daily, for moderate-to-severe alopecia areata. The study gave tofacitinib for 6 to 18 months, then 6 months off drug.

Whole-study results and caveats: Normal skin's resident alphabeta T cells are sequenced alongside lesional scalp T cells.

This clone was found a few times. Antigen: not known. Treatment of the sample: oral pan-JAK inhibitor, 5-10 mg twice daily. From PBMCs, CD4+ and CD8+ T cells were sorted. cDNA reverse transcribed from extracted RNA served as the sequencing template. TCRdb keeps only in-frame clones here, not all; method: immunoSEQ multiplex PCR. The sample contains 160,000 or so clones, 55% to 75% of which appear only once. This TCR came from a human donor with alopecia areata. Sequenced here: CD4+ T cells sorted from blood, sampled at week 4, from a patient treated with tofacitinib.

The CDR3 DNA follows: TGTGCCAGCAGTGAAGAGGCTAGCGGGGGTTACAATGAGCAGTTCTTC. Translated, it gives CASSEEASGGYNEQFF. The chain recombines TRBV25-1 with TRBJ2-1; 10 bases are a match to TRBD2. The trim removed 2 bases at V and 4 bases at J, leaving 5 bases unmatched. The CDR3 is 16 amino acids. Germline V gives CDR1 MGHDK, CDR2 SYGVNS. Combining the CDR3 with reference TRBV25-1 and TRBJ2-1 gives the whole variable domain EADIYQTPRYLVIGTGKKITLECSQTMGHDKMYWYQQDPGMELHLIHYSYGVNSTEKGDLSSESTVSRIRTEHFPLTLESARPSHTSQYLCASSEEASGGYNEQFFGPGTRLTVL.